This passage covers 30 T cell receptor beta chains from one sample sequenced in a study of OX40 agonist ivuxolimab in advanced cancers. The method was immunoSEQ multiplex PCR; TCRdb's version includes in-frame clones alone and lacks a portion of them. This table has under 45,000 clones, about 70% appearing once. Sample: CD4+ or CD8+ T cells sorted from blood, taken in a trial of the OX40 agonist ivuxolimab. The receptor source for this set is an adult with an advanced solid tumor such as melanoma, head and neck, liver or kidney cancer.

The chain joins TRBV19 to TRBJ1-1, with D tentatively TRBD1 (5 bases). Trimming left V 3 bases short and J 3 bases short, with 11 bases between. From germline, CDR1 is LNHDA and CDR2 SQIVND (reference sequence). The CDR3 is 14 residues long. The CDR3, as DNA: TGTGCCAGTAGTATTTCGAGCAGGGACACTGAAGCTTTCTTT. Its translation: CASSISSRDTEAFF.

J is TRBJ1-6 and V is TRBV2; TRBD1 might be the D (5 bases). The germline gives CDR1 SNHLY, CDR2 FYNNEI. The CDR3 extends over 15 amino acids. The germline V and J ends were trimmed by 9 bases and 7 bases, with 19 bases remaining between them. The CDR3 sequence is CARGISGTENSPLHF. CDR3 coding DNA: TGTGCCAGGGGAATTTCCGGGACCGAGAATTCACCCCTCCACTTT. The complete variable domain, with remaining parts taken from reference TRBV2 and TRBJ1-6, reads EPEVTQTPSHQVTQMGQEVILRCVPISNHLYFYWYRQILGQKVEFLVSFYNNEISEKSEIFDDQFSVERPDGSNFTLKIRSTKLEDSAMYFCARGISGTENSPLHFGNGTRLTVT.

The CDR3 protein is CASSSSPGGASYGYTF. The DNA of the CDR3 is TGTGCCAGCAGTTCCTCCCCAGGGGGCGCTAGCTATGGCTACACCTTC. The gene calls are TRBV6-5 and TRBJ1-2; TRBD1 matches at 8 bases. The germline gives CDR1 MNHEY, CDR2 SVGAGI. With 4 bases clipped from V and 4 bases from J, the junction kept 11 bases outside the gene matches. The CDR3 is 16 residues long.

The V gene is TRBV6-1, the J gene TRBJ2-7, with 10 bases lining up with TRBD1. Germline V gene sequence: CDR1 MNHNS, CDR2 SASEGT. The CDR3 loop spans 15 amino acids. Losses at the gene ends were 6 bases for V and 4 bases for J; bases not matched to a gene: 9. The CDR3 here is CASSLLGQGTYEQYV. CDR3 DNA: TGTGCCAGCAGCCTGTTGGGACAGGGGACTTACGAGCAGTACGTC.

The count of this clone is one. The chain uses TRBV11-2 and TRBJ1-1; D is undetermined. In germline, CDR1 is SGHAT, CDR2 FQNNGV. The V gene lost 2 bases and the J gene lost 1 base, with 11 bases spanning the gap. The CDR3 runs to 15 residues. For the CDR3, the DNA is TGTGCCAGCAGCTTATCGGCACACCCGAACACTGAAGCTTTCTTT. Protein: CASSLSAHPNTEAFF. The full variable domain, in which reference TRBV11-2 and TRBJ1-1 provide the parts outside the CDR3, is EAGVAQSPRYKIIEKRQSVAFWCNPISGHATLYWYQQILGQGPKLLIQFQNNGVVDDSQLPKDRFSAERLKGVDSTLKIQPAKLEDSAVYLCASSLSAHPNTEAFFGQGTRLTVV.

The chain uses TRBV4-1 and TRBJ2-5, with TRBD1 matching 7 bases. The germline gives CDR1 MGHRA, CDR2 YSYEKL. V lost 4 bases and J lost 0; bases outside the gene matches: 17. CDR3 size: 19 residues. In DNA, the CDR3 is TGCGCCAGCAGCCCGTCAGGGCAGGGGGTACAGCAATACCAAGAGACCCAGTACTTC. Protein product: CASSPSGQGVQQYQETQYF.

This clone was observed a single time. The chain links TRBV4-2 to TRBJ1-2, with D hard to call. This CDR3 is 15 amino acids long. Germline lookup yields CDR1 LGHNA and CDR2 YNFKEQ. Trimming shortened V by 0 bases and J by 2 bases, and 10 bases separated the two germline ends. CDR3: CASSQDRLVNYGYTF. Written as DNA, the CDR3 is TGTGCCAGCAGCCAAGATCGGTTGGTCAACTATGGCTACACCTTC.

This clone has just a few counts. The V and J genes are TRBV28 and TRBJ2-3; perhaps TRBD2 as D (7 bases). V lost 3 bases and J 3 bases, leaving 13 bases between the germline ends. Germline CDR1 is MDHEN and CDR2 is SYDVKM. The CDR3 totals 15 residues. CDR3 nucleotide sequence: TGTGCCAGCAGTTTTCGGGGGGCCGGGACAGATACGCAGTATTTT. Residues: CASSFRGAGTDTQYF. Based on the CDR3 plus reference TRBV28 and TRBJ2-3, the full variable domain is DVKVTQSSRYLVKRTGEKVFLECVQDMDHENMFWYRQDPGLGLRLIYFSYDVKMKEKGDIPEGYSVSREKKERFSLILESASTNQTSMYLCASSFRGAGTDTQYFGPGTRLTVL.

The chain combines TRBV10-2 with TRBJ1-1, with 10 bases fitting TRBD1. Per germline, CDR1 WSHSY and CDR2 SAAADI. V dropped 5 bases and J dropped 4; count of bases not matched to a gene: 1. The CDR3 runs to 13 residues. The CDR3 bases are TGCGCCAGCAGTCGGACAGGGGGCACTGAAGCTTTCTTT. Translated, it gives CASSRTGGTEAFF.

The chain uses TRBV7-2 and TRBJ2-3, with a possible D match to TRBD1 (5 bases). Germline-derived CDR1 and CDR2 are SGHTA and FQGNSA. The CDR3 spans 16 residues. Trimming removed 3 bases at V and 1 base at J, with 14 bases between. This chain's CDR3 is CASSLVGALRTDTQYF. The CDR3 bases are TGTGCCAGCAGCTTGGTAGGGGCCCTACGCACAGATACGCAGTATTTT.

V gene TRBV9 combines with J gene TRBJ1-3; D unclear. V was trimmed by 0 bases and J by 2 bases, leaving 9 bases between them. The germline CDR1 and CDR2 sequences are SGDLS and YYNGEE. This CDR3 spans 15 amino acids. In DNA form, the CDR3 reads TGTGCCAGCAGCGTAGGGGAGCGAACTGGAAACACCATATATTTT. It translates to CASSVGERTGNTIYF.

The rearrangement joins TRBV2 to TRBJ1-1; 7 positions match TRBD1. The germline CDR1 and CDR2 sequences are SNHLY and FYNNEI. The V gene end was trimmed by 7 bases and the J gene end by 2 bases; junction bases not matched to a gene: 7. This CDR3 region has 14 residues. The CDR3, as DNA: TGTGCCAGCACTAAGGGGGCCTCAAACACTGAAGCTTTCTTT. Protein sequence: CASTKGASNTEAFF.

The J gene is TRBJ2-7, the V gene TRBV18; no clear D. CDR1 and CDR2 from the germline V gene are KGHSH and LQKENI. The V and J ends lost 3 bases and 4 bases respectively, with 10 bases between them. The CDR3 is made up of 13 amino acids. The CDR3 spells CASSPSVLYEQYV. The CDR3 DNA reads as TGTGCCAGCTCACCTTCAGTGCTTTACGAGCAGTACGTC.

The rearrangement links TRBV2 to TRBJ1-5; tentative D call: TRBD1 (6 bases). V was cut by 5 bases and J by 0 bases, with 14 bases left in between. CDR3 length: 16 amino acids. Germline lookup yields CDR1 SNHLY and CDR2 FYNNEI. In DNA form, the CDR3 reads TGTGCCAGCAGTAACGACAGGACCTATAGCAATCAGCCCCAGCATTTT. Protein sequence: CASSNDRTYSNQPQHF.

V usage is TRBV5-1 and J usage is TRBJ1-1; D unclear. This CDR3 region has 15 residues. Germline V gene lookup returns CDR1 SGHRS and CDR2 YFSETQ. Between the trimmed V and J ends, which lost 4 bases and 4 bases, there was a span of 17 bases. CDR3 protein: CASSLGARPGTEAFF. The CDR3 DNA reads TGCGCCAGCAGCCTTGGCGCCCGACCGGGCACTGAAGCTTTCTTT.

J is TRBJ1-2 and V is TRBV15; 8 bases map to TRBD1. From germline, CDR1 is LNHNV and CDR2 YYDKDF (reference sequence). The CDR3 runs to 14 residues. Trimming cost V 0 bases and J 8 bases; bases outside gene matches: 5. The CDR3 reads CATSRDRGLRGYTF. The CDR3 DNA reads TGTGCCACCAGCAGAGACAGGGGGCTCAGGGGCTACACCTTC. Variable domain in full (rest from reference TRBV15 and TRBJ1-2): DAMVIQNPRYQVTQFGKPVTLSCSQTLNHNVMYWYQQKSSQAPKLLFHYYDKDFNNEADTPDNFQSRRPNTSFCFLDIRSPGLGDTAMYLCATSRDRGLRGYTFGSGTRLTVV.

The rearrangement joins TRBV7-2 to TRBJ2-5; TRBD1 agrees at 11 bases. The V segment lost 4 bases and the J segment 5 bases; nucleotides outside the gene matches: 6. The germline CDR1 and CDR2 sequences are SGHTA and FQGNSA. The CDR3 is 15 residues long. This CDR3 reads CASSSPGQGGETQYF. For the CDR3, the DNA is TGTGCCAGCAGCTCTCCGGGACAGGGGGGCGAGACCCAGTACTTC.

The chain has TRBV10-3 and TRBJ1-3, with D unresolved. The CDR3 contains 13 residues. CDR1 is ENHRY and CDR2 is SYGVKD in the germline V gene. The germline V and J ends were trimmed by 5 bases and 4 bases, with 9 bases remaining between them. CDR3 in amino acids: CAISRGSGNTIYF. CDR3 bases: TGTGCCATCAGTCGAGGGAGCGGAAACACCATATATTTT.

V is TRBV29-1 and J is TRBJ1-4, with a weak D call TRBD1 (5 bases). The CDR3 covers 13 residues. The ends were cut back, 3 bases at V and 7 bases at J, with 12 bases in the middle. Germline V CDR1 and CDR2: SQVTM, ANQGSEA. CDR3 nucleotides: TGCAGCGTTGATGATGGGGGGTCTGAAAAACTGTTTTTT. This encodes CSVDDGGSEKLFF.

The chain couples TRBV5-4 to TRBJ2-1; 9 positions agree with TRBD1. With 3 bases clipped from V and 7 bases from J, the junction kept 8 bases outside the gene matches. The V gene's germline CDR1 is SGHNT and CDR2 YYREEE (reference sequence). CDR3 size: 15 residues. The chain's CDR3 is CASSYAGTGLNEQFF. DNA of the CDR3: TGTGCCAGCAGCTACGCCGGGACAGGGCTGAATGAGCAGTTCTTC.

This clone has a handful of counts. This chain joins TRBV12-5 and TRBJ1-6, with a possible D match to TRBD1 (5 bases). This CDR3 is 15 amino acids long. The V gene lost 0 bases and the J gene lost 9 bases, with 12 bases spanning the gap. Germline V gene data show CDR1 as LGHNT and CDR2 as FRNRAP. The CDR3 protein is CASGLVTGEGSPLHF. CDR3 bases: TGTGCTAGTGGTTTGGTAACGGGGGAGGGTTCACCCCTCCACTTT.

The chain joins TRBV19 to TRBJ2-7, with D unclear. Deletions cut 4 bases from V and 3 bases from J, with 13 bases between. Germline CDR1 and CDR2: LNHDA and SQIVND (reference sequence). This CDR3 region has 14 residues. The DNA of the CDR3 is TGTGCCAGTAGTAGGTTCTTCCAGAACTACGAGCAGTACTTC. Its protein is CASSRFFQNYEQYF.

This clone was seen just once. The rearrangement uses TRBV5-1 and TRBJ2-1, with D possibly matching TRBD2 (5 bases). In germline, CDR1 is SGHRS, CDR2 YFSETQ. The V and J ends lost 0 bases and 7 bases respectively, with 14 bases between them. The length of the CDR3 is 15 residues. The CDR3 sequence is CASSLGIVGENEQFF. The CDR3 region has the DNA TGCGCCAGCAGCTTGGGCATAGTCGGGGAAAATGAGCAGTTCTTC.

This clone was seen only once. The chain joins TRBV9 to TRBJ2-5; D remains unclear. The CDR3 length is 14 residues. The germline V gene encodes CDR1 SGDLS and CDR2 YYNGEE. Trimming stripped 0 bases from V and 5 bases from J, with 11 bases between. CDR3 sequence reads: CASSVGVYRETQYF. As DNA, the CDR3 is TGTGCCAGCAGCGTAGGGGTCTACCGGGAGACCCAGTACTTC.

The genes are TRBV4-2 and TRBJ2-3; D gene uncertain. Germline V gene data show CDR1 as LGHNA and CDR2 as YNFKEQ. V was trimmed by 0 bases and J by 7 bases, leaving 26 bases between them. CDR3 length equals 19 residues. The CDR3, as DNA: TGTGCCAGCAGCCAAGATCTGGGGTCTGTCATGCCAGTTGGGTATACGCAGTATTTT. Amino acid sequence: CASSQDLGSVMPVGYTQYF.

The chain couples TRBV11-2 to TRBJ2-2; D assignment may be TRBD1 or TRBD2 (5 bases each). V dropped 0 bases and J dropped 2 bases, with 19 bases sitting between them. The CDR3 length is 19 residues. The germline V gene encodes CDR1 SGHAT and CDR2 FQNNGV. CDR3 nucleotides: TGTGCCAGCAGCTTAGATTTCAGGGATTCCGGGGTTAACACCGGGGAGCTGTTTTTT. This sequence encodes CASSLDFRDSGVNTGELFF.

The rearrangement joins TRBV5-1 to TRBJ1-2; D not certain. Germline V gene data show CDR1 as SGHRS and CDR2 as YFSETQ. The CDR3 runs 13 residues. The V end lost 0 bases, the J end lost 5 bases, and 8 bases lay between the germline ends. The CDR3 loop reads CASSLADTYGYTF. The CDR3 DNA sequence: TGCGCCAGCAGCTTGGCGGATACTTATGGCTACACCTTC.

In its sample, this clone was seen a few times. This chain uses TRBV5-5 with TRBJ1-4; D gene ambiguous. From germline, CDR1 is SGHKS and CDR2 YYEKEE (reference sequence). The length of the CDR3 is 12 residues. The V end was cut by 6 bases, the J end by 6 bases, with 9 bases between. The CDR3 region has the DNA TGTGCCAGCACTGGTCCTGATGAAAAACTGTTTTTT. It encodes CASTGPDEKLFF.

The chain is built from TRBV20-1 and TRBJ2-7, with a possible D match to TRBD1 (6 bases). This CDR3 comprises 11 residues. Looked up from germline, CDR1 is DFQATT and CDR2 is SNEGSKA (reference sequence). V was trimmed by 5 bases and J by 7 bases, leaving 12 bases between them. In DNA, the CDR3 is TGCAGTGCTTCTCTTACAGGGGAGCAGTACGTC. Protein sequence: CSASLTGEQYV.

J is TRBJ2-4 and V is TRBV27, with D maybe TRBD1 (6 bases). The V end lost 5 bases, the J end lost 0 bases, and 11 bases lay between the germline ends. Germline assignment: CDR1 MNHEY and CDR2 SMNVEV (reference sequence). The CDR3 consists of 15 residues. This CDR3 is CASSTGQIAKNIQYF. CDR3 bases: TGTGCCAGCAGTACGGGACAAATAGCCAAAAACATTCAGTACTTC.